This is a list of T cell receptor beta chains from one sample in a study of blood T cell repertoires in COVID-19. Here immunoSEQ multiplex PCR was the method, and the copy in TCRdb shows in-frame clones only, minus some. Here the sample spans over 200,000 clones, about four fifths being singletons. Material: PBMCs or T cells enriched from blood (not recorded which). Every receptor here comes from a man in his sixties who had recovered from COVID-19. CDR3s include the opening cysteine and the closing phenylalanine or tryptophan. A D gene is named only where the DNA matches it firmly. Size is omitted from some rows. Given values are once, few, many or a class for expanded clones.

cdr3_aa cdr3_nt clone_size d_call j_call v_call
CASSQVPEAFF TGTGCCAGCAGTCAGGTTCCTGAAGCTTTCTTT - - TRBJ1-1 TRBV6-5
CASSLELATDTQYF TGCGCCAGCAGCTTGGAACTAGCGACAGATACGCAGTATTTT - TRBD2 TRBJ2-3 TRBV5-1
CASSLDTTGNSPLHF TGCGCCAGCAGCTTGGATACGACAGGGAATTCACCCCTCCACTTT - TRBD1 TRBJ1-6 TRBV5-1
CASRTTDRVMNEQFF TGTGCCAGTAGGACTACGGACAGGGTAATGAATGAGCAGTTCTTC - TRBD1 TRBJ2-1 TRBV19
CASSVNRGNEKLFF TGTGCCAGCAGCGTAAACCGGGGGAATGAAAAACTGTTTTTT - - TRBJ1-4 TRBV9
CASSLEGDQPQHF TGTGCCAGCAGCTTAGAGGGAGACCAGCCCCAGCATTTT - - TRBJ1-5 TRBV7-2
CASSRRDNSNEKLFF TGTGCCAGTAGCCGCCGGGACAACTCTAATGAAAAACTGTTTTTT - - TRBJ1-4 TRBV19
CASSLQGSNSPLHF TGTGCCAGCAGCTTACAGGGGAGTAATTCACCCCTCCACTTT many - TRBJ1-6 TRBV11-3
CASSFGGSYEQYF TGTGCCAGCAGCTTCGGGGGATCCTACGAGCAGTACTTC - - TRBJ2-7 TRBV5-8
CSASRGGEAFF TGCAGTGCTTCCCGCGGAGGGGAAGCTTTCTTT - - TRBJ1-1 TRBV20-1
CASSPTGYVYTF TGTGCCAGCAGCCCCACAGGGTATGTCTACACCTTC - - TRBJ1-2 TRBV7-9
CASSQGQGSDTQYF TGCGCCAGCAGCCAAGGTCAGGGGTCAGATACGCAGTATTTT once - TRBJ2-3 TRBV4-3
CASSPIRGETQYF TGTGCCAGCAGCCCAATCAGGGGTGAGACCCAGTACTTC once - TRBJ2-5 TRBV7-3
CASSQVGGQSYEQYF TGCGCCAGCAGCCAAGTGGGGGGGCAATCCTACGAGCAGTACTTC - - TRBJ2-7 TRBV4-3
CASSLSRGWTEAFF TGTGCCAGCAGTTTATCGCGGGGATGGACTGAAGCTTTCTTT - - TRBJ1-1 TRBV27
CASSSYISDTQYF TGTGCCAGCAGTTCATACATTTCAGATACGCAGTATTTT - - TRBJ2-3 TRBV12-3/TRBV12-4
CSVVTAGDTQYF TGCAGCGTTGTAACCGCGGGGGATACGCAGTATTTT - - TRBJ2-3 TRBV29-1
CASSVSGGTYEQYF TGTGCCAGCAGCGTGAGCGGGGGCACCTACGAGCAGTACTTC - TRBD2 TRBJ2-7 TRBV9
CASSLQAQETQYF TGTGCCAGCAGCCTACAGGCGCAAGAGACCCAGTACTTC - - TRBJ2-5 TRBV5-4
CASSERGIGELFF TGTGCCAGCAGCGAAAGGGGGATCGGGGAGCTGTTTTTT once - TRBJ2-2 TRBV3-1/TRBV3-2
CASSQGHHTYYGYTF TGTGCCAGCAGCCAAGGGCATCACACCTACTATGGCTACACCTTC - - TRBJ1-2 TRBV4-2
CASSTGTGSPEAFF TGTGCCAGCAGCACCGGGACAGGGAGCCCTGAAGCTTTCTTT - TRBD1 TRBJ1-1 TRBV11-3
CASSPGTGNQPQHF TGTGCCAGCTCACCCGGGACAGGGAATCAGCCCCAGCATTTT - TRBD1 TRBJ1-5 TRBV18
CASSSDDRGLEAFF TGTGCCAGCAGCTCGGACGACAGGGGGCTTGAAGCTTTCTTT - TRBD1 TRBJ1-1 TRBV5-5
CASSSGQGGYNSPLHF TGCGCCAGCAGCTCTGGACAGGGCGGCTATAATTCACCCCTCCACTTT - TRBD1 TRBJ1-6 TRBV5-1
CASSATANSGANVLTF TGTGCCAGCAGCGCGACAGCTAACTCTGGGGCCAACGTCCTGACTTTC - - TRBJ2-6 TRBV9
CASSLATGPYGYTF TGCGCCAGCAGCTTAGCGACAGGGCCTTATGGCTACACCTTC - TRBD1 TRBJ1-2 TRBV5-1
CSASLGTGIQPQHF TGCAGTGCTAGTCTCGGGACAGGGATTCAGCCCCAGCATTTT - TRBD1 TRBJ1-5 TRBV20-1
CASSFSFRGRGNQPQHF TGTGCCAGCAGTTTTAGTTTCAGGGGAAGAGGAAATCAGCCCCAGCATTTT - - TRBJ1-5 TRBV27
CALPTSGGPSTDTQYF TGTGCCTTACCGACTAGCGGGGGACCTAGCACAGATACGCAGTATTTT - TRBD2 TRBJ2-3 TRBV24-1
CASRQGAAGELFF TGTGCCAGCAGACAGGGGGCTGCCGGGGAGCTGTTTTTT - TRBD1 TRBJ2-2 TRBV7-8
CATSSQGARTESPLRKGSPLHF TGTGCCACCAGCTCACAGGGGGCCCGGACTGAGTCTCCGTTAAGAAAGGGTTCACCCCTCCACTTT - TRBD1 TRBJ1-6 TRBV15
CASSSTGSGSPLHF TGTGCCAGCAGCTCGACAGGGTCTGGTTCACCCCTCCACTTT - TRBD1 TRBJ1-6 TRBV5-5
CATSRGGSWGEAFF TGTGCCACCAGCAGAGGGGGCTCATGGGGTGAAGCTTTCTTT - - TRBJ1-1 TRBV15
CASSQDRGTDTQYF TGTGCCAGCAGCCAGGACAGGGGGACAGATACGCAGTATTTT few TRBD1 TRBJ2-3 TRBV13
CASSRTSGGADTQYF TGTGCCAGCAGCCGGACTAGCGGGGGGGCAGATACGCAGTATTTT - TRBD2 TRBJ2-3 TRBV7-9
CASSLTAGRNQPQHF TGTGCCAGCAGCTTAACGGCAGGGCGAAATCAGCCCCAGCATTTT - - TRBJ1-5 TRBV7-9
CASSDQGAYGYTF TGTGCCAGCAGCGACCAGGGGGCCTATGGCTACACCTTC once TRBD1 TRBJ1-2 TRBV5-4
CASPGDRAGNTIYF TGTGCCAGCCCCGGGGACAGAGCTGGAAACACCATATATTTT - TRBD1 TRBJ1-3 TRBV19
CASSFLGLTNTEAFF TGTGCCAGCAGCTTCCTAGGACTCACAAACACTGAAGCTTTCTTT - - TRBJ1-1 TRBV11-3
CASRPSTNTGELFF TGCGCCAGCAGACCCAGTACGAACACCGGGGAGCTGTTTTTT many - TRBJ2-2 TRBV5-1
CASSLLGSGEQQETQYF TGTGCCAGCAGCTTGTTAGGTTCGGGGGAGCAACAAGAGACCCAGTACTTC - - TRBJ2-5 TRBV5-6
CASSSGFQETQYF TGTGCCAGTAGTTCAGGGTTTCAAGAGACCCAGTACTTC - - TRBJ2-5 TRBV19
CASSLDSGSWYGYTF TGCGCCAGCAGCTTGGATTCGGGGAGTTGGTATGGCTACACCTTC - - TRBJ1-2 TRBV5-1
CASSQAIAGDPDTQYF TGCGCCAGCAGCCAAGCTATAGCGGGGGACCCAGATACGCAGTATTTT once TRBD2 TRBJ2-3 TRBV4-3
CASSFGAGQAYEQYF TGCGCCAGCAGCTTTGGGGCAGGGCAGGCCTACGAGCAGTACTTC - - TRBJ2-7 TRBV5-1
CASSITGGTEAFF TGTGCCAGTAGTATCACAGGGGGAACTGAAGCTTTCTTT once TRBD1 TRBJ1-1 TRBV19
CASSLDQGGTGGELFF TGTGCCAGCAGCTTAGATCAGGGCGGAACGGGCGGGGAGCTGTTTTTT - - TRBJ2-2 TRBV7-8
CASSGGPGNEQFF TGTGCCAGCTCGGGGGGGCCGGGGAATGAGCAGTTCTTC - TRBD2 TRBJ2-1 TRBV5-6
CASAGQGDQPQHF TGTGCCAGCGCCGGACAGGGGGATCAGCCCCAGCATTTT - TRBD1 TRBJ1-5 TRBV19
CASRQYYNSPLHF TGTGCCAGCAGACAGTACTATAATTCACCCCTCCACTTT - - TRBJ1-6 TRBV12-3/TRBV12-4
CASSLQQGYYGYTF TGTGCCAGCAGCTTGCAACAGGGTTACTATGGCTACACCTTC few - TRBJ1-2 TRBV7-2
CSVEDGQGGTEAFF TGCAGCGTTGAAGATGGGCAGGGCGGCACTGAAGCTTTCTTT - - TRBJ1-1 TRBV29-1
CASSQDFGGSQPQHF TGTGCCAGCAGCCAAGATTTCGGGGGGAGTCAGCCCCAGCATTTT - - TRBJ1-5 TRBV3-1/TRBV3-2
CASTGTGGMNTEAFF TGCGCCAGCACCGGGACAGGGGGAATGAACACTGAAGCTTTCTTT once TRBD1 TRBJ1-1 TRBV5-1